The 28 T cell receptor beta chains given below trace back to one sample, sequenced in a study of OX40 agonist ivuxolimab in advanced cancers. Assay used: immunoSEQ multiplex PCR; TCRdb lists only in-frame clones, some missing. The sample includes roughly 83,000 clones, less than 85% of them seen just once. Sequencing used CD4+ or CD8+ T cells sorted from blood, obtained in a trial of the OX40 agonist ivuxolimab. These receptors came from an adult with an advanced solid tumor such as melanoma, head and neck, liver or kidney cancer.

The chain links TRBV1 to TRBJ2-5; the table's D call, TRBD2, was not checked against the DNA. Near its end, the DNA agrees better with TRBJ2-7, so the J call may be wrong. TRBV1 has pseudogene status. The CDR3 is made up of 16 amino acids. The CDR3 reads CTSSPRGTSGSHEQYF. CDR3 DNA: TGCACCAGCAGCCCCCGGGGGACTAGCGGGAGCCACGAGCAGTACTTC.

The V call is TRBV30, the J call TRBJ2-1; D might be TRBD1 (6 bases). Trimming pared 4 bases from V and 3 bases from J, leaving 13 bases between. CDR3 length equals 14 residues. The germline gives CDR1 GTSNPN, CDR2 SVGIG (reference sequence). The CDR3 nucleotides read TGTGCCTGGAAAACGGACAGAGGCTACAATGAGCAGTTCTTC. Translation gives CAWKTDRGYNEQFF.

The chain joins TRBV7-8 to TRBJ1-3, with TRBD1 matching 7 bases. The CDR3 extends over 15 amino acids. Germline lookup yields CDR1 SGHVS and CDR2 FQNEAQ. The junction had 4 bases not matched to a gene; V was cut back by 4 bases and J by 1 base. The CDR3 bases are TGTGCCAGCAGCTCGGGGGACAGTTCTGGAAACACCATATATTTT. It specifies CASSSGDSSGNTIYF.

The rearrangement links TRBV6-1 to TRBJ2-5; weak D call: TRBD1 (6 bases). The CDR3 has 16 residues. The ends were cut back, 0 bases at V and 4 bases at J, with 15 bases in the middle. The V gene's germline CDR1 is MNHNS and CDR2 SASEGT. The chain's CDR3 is CASSEAGTPRGETQYF. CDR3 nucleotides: TGTGCCAGCAGTGAAGCTGGGACACCGAGGGGAGAGACCCAGTACTTC.

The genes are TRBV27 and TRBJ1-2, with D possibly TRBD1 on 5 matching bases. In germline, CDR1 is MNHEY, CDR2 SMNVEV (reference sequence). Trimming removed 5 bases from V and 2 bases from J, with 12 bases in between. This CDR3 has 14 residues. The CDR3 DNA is TGTGCCAGCAGTGGCCTACAGGAAAACTATGGCTACACCTTC. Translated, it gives CASSGLQENYGYTF.

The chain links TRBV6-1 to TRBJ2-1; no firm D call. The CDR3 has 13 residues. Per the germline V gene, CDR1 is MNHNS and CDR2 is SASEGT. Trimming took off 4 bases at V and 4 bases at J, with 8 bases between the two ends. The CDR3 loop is CASSARPYNEQFF. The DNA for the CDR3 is TGTGCCAGCAGTGCCAGGCCTTACAATGAGCAGTTCTTC.

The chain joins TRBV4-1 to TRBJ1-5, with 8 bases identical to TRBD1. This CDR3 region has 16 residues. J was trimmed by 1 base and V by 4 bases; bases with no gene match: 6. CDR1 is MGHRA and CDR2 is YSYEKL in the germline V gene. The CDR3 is CASSPTGVGSNQPQHF. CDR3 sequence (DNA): TGCGCCAGCAGCCCGACAGGGGTAGGAAGCAATCAGCCCCAGCATTTT.

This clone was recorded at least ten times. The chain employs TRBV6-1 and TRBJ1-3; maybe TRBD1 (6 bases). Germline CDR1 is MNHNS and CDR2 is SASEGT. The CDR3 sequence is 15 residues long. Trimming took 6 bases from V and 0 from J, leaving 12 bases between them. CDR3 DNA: TGTGCCAGCAGCGAACAGGGAAGCTCTGGAAACACCATATATTTT. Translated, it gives CASSEQGSSGNTIYF.

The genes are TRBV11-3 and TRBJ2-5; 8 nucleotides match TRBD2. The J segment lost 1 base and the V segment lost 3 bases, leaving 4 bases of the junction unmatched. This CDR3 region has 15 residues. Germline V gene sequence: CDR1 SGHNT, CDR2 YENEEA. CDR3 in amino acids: CASSFDSGTQETQYF. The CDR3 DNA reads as TGTGCCAGCAGCTTCGATAGCGGGACCCAAGAGACCCAGTACTTC.

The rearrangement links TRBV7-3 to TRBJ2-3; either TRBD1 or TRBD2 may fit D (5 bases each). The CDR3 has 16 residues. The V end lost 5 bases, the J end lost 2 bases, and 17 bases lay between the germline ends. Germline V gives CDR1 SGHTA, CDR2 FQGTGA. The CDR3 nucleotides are TGTGCCAGCAGCCCGGCCGGGACGTTGAACACAGATACGCAGTATTTT. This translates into CASSPAGTLNTDTQYF.

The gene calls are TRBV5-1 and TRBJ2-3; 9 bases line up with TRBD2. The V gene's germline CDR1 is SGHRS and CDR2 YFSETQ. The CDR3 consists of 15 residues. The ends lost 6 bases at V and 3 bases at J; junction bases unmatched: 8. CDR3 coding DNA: TGCGCCAGCACTGCGGGGGGGCCTTTAACAGATACGCAGTATTTT. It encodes CASTAGGPLTDTQYF.

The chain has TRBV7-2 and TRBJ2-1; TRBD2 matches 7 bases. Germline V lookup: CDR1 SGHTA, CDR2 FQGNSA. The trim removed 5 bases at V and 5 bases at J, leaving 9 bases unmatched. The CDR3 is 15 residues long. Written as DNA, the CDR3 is TGTGCCAGCAGCCAAAGCGGGACTTCCAACAATGAGCAGTTCTTC. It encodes CASSQSGTSNNEQFF.

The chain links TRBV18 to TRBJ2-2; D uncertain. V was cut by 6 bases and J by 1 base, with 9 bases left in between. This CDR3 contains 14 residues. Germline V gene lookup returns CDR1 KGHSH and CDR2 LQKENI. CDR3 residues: CASSFDVNTGELFF. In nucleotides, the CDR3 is TGTGCCAGCTCCTTCGACGTGAACACCGGGGAGCTGTTTTTT.

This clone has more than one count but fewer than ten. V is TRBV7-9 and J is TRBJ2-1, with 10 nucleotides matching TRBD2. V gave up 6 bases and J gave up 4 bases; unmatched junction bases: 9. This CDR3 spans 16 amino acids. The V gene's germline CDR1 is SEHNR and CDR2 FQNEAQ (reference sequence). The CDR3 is CASSRRAGGGYNEQFF. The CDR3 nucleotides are TGTGCCAGCAGTCGTAGAGCGGGAGGGGGGTACAATGAGCAGTTCTTC. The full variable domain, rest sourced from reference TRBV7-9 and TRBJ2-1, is DTGVSQNPRHKITKRGQNVTFRCDPISEHNRLYWYRQTLGQGPEFLTYFQNEAQLEKSRLLSDRFSAERPKGSFSTLEIQRTEQGDSAMYLCASSRRAGGGYNEQFFGPGTRLTVL.

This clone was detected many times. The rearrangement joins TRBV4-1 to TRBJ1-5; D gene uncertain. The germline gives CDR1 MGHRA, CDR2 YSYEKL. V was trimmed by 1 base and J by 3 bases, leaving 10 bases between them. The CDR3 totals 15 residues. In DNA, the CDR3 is TGCGCCAGCAGCCAAGGGCCCCTTATCAATCAGCCCCAGCATTTT. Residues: CASSQGPLINQPQHF.

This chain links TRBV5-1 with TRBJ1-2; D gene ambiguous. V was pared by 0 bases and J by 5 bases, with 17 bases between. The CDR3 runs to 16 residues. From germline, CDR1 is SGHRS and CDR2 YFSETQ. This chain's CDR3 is CASSLAGRPLSYGYTF. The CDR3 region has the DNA TGCGCCAGCAGCTTGGCAGGCAGACCGCTATCTTATGGCTACACCTTC.

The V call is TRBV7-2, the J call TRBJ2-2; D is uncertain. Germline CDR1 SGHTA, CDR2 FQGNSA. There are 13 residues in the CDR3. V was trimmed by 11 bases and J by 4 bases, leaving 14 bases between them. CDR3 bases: TGTGCCTGGCGTAGGGTGATCACCGGGGAGCTGTTTTTT. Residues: CAWRRVITGELFF.

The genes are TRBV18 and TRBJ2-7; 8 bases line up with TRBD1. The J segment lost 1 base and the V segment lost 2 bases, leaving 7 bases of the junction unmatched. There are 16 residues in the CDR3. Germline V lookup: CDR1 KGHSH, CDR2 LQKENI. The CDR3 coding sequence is TGTGCCAGCTCACCAGAGGACAGGGCCGCATCCTACGAGCAGTACTTC. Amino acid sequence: CASSPEDRAASYEQYF. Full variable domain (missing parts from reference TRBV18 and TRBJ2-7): NAGVMQNPRHLVRRRGQEARLRCSPMKGHSHVYWYRQLPEEGLKFMVYLQKENIIDESGMPKERFSAEFPKEGPSILRIQQVVRGDSAAYFCASSPEDRAASYEQYFGPGTRLTVT.

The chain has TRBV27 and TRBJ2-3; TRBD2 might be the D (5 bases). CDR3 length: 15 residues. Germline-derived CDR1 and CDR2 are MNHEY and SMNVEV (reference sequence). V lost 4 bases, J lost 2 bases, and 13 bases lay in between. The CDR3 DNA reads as TGTGCCAGCAGTTGGCTAGCCGTAAACACAGATACGCAGTATTTT. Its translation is CASSWLAVNTDTQYF.

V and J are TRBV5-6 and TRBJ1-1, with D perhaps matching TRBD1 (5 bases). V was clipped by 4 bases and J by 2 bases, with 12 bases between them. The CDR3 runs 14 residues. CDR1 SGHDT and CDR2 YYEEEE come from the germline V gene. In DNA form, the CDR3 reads TGTGCCAGCAGCAGGGCAGGGTTAAACACTGAAGCTTTCTTT. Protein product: CASSRAGLNTEAFF. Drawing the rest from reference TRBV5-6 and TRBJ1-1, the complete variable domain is DAGVTQSPTHLIKTRGQQVTLRCSPKSGHDTVSWYQQALGQGPQFIFQYYEEEERQRGNFPDRFSGHQFPNYSSELNVNALLLGDSALYLCASSRAGLNTEAFFGQGTRLTVV.

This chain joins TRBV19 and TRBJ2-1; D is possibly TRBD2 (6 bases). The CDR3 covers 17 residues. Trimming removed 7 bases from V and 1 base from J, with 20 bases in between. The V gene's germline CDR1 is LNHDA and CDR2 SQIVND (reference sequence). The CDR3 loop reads CASISRDSGRSYNEQFF. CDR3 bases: TGTGCCAGTATCAGCCGGGACTCAGGGAGGTCCTACAATGAGCAGTTCTTC.

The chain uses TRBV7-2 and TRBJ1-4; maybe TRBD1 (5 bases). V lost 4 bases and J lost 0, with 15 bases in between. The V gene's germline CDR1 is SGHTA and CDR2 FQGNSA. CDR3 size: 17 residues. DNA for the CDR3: TGTGCCAGCAGCTCCAGGGTCCCCGGGGCAACTAATGAAAAACTGTTTTTT. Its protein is CASSSRVPGATNEKLFF.

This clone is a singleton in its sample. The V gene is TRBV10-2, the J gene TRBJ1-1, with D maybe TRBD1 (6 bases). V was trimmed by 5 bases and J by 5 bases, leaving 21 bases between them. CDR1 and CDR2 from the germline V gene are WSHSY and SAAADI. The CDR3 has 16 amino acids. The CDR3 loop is CASSRRDIRLGTEAFF. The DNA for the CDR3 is TGCGCCAGCAGTCGTCGGGACATCCGCCTGGGAACTGAAGCTTTCTTT.

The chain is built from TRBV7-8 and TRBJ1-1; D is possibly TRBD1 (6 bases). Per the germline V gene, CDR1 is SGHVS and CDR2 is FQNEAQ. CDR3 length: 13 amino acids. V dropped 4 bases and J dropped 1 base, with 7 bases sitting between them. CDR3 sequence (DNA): TGTGCCAGCAGCTCGACAGGGAACACTGAAGCTTTCTTT. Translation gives CASSSTGNTEAFF.

CDR3 coding DNA: TGTGCCATCAGGGGGGGACAGGGCGACGAGCAGTACTTC. Translated: CAIRGGQGDEQYF. The rearrangement links TRBV10-3 to TRBJ2-7; 9 nucleotides align to TRBD1. The CDR3 loop spans 13 amino acids. V lost 6 bases, J lost 5 bases, and 5 bases stayed unmatched. Germline V gives CDR1 ENHRY, CDR2 SYGVKD.

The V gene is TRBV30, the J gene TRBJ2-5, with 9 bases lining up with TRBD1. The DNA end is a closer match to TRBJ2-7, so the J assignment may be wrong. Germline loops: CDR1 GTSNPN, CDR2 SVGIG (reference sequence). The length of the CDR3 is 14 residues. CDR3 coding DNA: TGTGCCTGGAGGAGACAGGGGGATAGGTACGAGCAGTACTTC. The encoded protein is CAWRRQGDRYEQYF.

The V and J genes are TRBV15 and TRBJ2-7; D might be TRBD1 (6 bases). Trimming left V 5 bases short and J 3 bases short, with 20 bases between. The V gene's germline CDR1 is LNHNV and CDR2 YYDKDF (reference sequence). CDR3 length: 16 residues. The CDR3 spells CATSQPSGVKGYEQYF. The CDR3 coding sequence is TGTGCCACCAGCCAACCCTCAGGGGTGAAGGGCTACGAGCAGTACTTC.

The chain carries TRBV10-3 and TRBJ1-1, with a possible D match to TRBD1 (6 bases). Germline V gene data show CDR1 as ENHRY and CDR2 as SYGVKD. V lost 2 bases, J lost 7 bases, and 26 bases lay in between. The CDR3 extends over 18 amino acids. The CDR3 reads CAISEPKGVRPGADEAFF. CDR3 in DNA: TGTGCCATCAGTGAGCCAAAGGGGGTGCGACCCGGGGCTGATGAAGCTTTCTTT.